This TCR beta chain was observed in a study of T cell clones after liver transplantation (dated by TCRdb to the late 2010s). With regard to the full study: The samples were obtained from ITN030ST, a randomized trial that attempted immunosuppression withdrawal within 2 years after liver transplantation. Three of the eight recipients were HCV-positive; the others were transplanted for non-autoimmune, non-viral indications. A cohort of 8 liver transplant recipients was studied, of whom 3 were classified as tolerant and 5 as non-tolerant. Donor-reactive T cell clones were identified using TCRbeta sequencing after a pre-transplant mixed lymphocyte reaction and were then followed in post-transplant blood. The subjects received no induction therapy and were kept on standard immunosuppression until randomization at 12-24 months post-transplant. To count as tolerant, a recipient had to stay completely off immunosuppression for at least one year without liver enzymes climbing beyond twice the upper limit of normal. Blood samples were collected pre-transplant, pre-randomization before withdrawal, and post-randomization after either complete withdrawal or failed withdrawal. As an antigen-independent comparator for the donor-reactive sequences, third party-reactive TCRbeta sequences from pre-transplant MLRs were identified as well. Study-wide findings and limitations: In a couple of subjects, low numbers of available donor cells limited the measurable donor-reactive repertoire. Because allograft tissue specimens were not available, migration of donor-reactive T cells into the graft, rather than deletion, may have occurred. The conclusions were considered preliminary, being limited by small, heterogeneous patient numbers and non-standardized post-transplant time points. A greater decline was seen for donor-reactive sequences than for third party-reactive sequences, suggesting partial antigen-specific deletion unrelated to withdrawal success. After accounting for repertoire turnover, donor-reactive detection was significantly reduced in 7 of 8 subjects for CD4 and 8 of 8 for CD8. In 5 of 8 subjects, regardless of tolerance or HCV status, circulating donor-reactive CD4 TCRbeta sequences dropped significantly post-transplant.

Frozen genomic DNA underwent high-throughput TCRbeta CDR3 sequencing by immunoSEQ, including PCR amplification, mapping, bias correction and internal controls. In the authors' own workflow: Productive rearrangements were retained, and unique TCRbeta sequences were defined by the CDR3 nucleotide sequence together with the V and J gene. For a sequence to be called donor-reactive, it needed a frequency of at least 0.01% and at least 5-fold expansion in CFSE-low cells compared with unstimulated pre-transplant cells. To ensure at least 90% detection power, minimum frequency thresholds were set for each subject based on that subject's lowest-template unstimulated sample. Repertoire turnover was measured by Jensen-Shannon divergence between the top 1000 TCRbeta sequences post- and pre-transplant. Changes in detection of donor-reactive sequences were assessed with two-sided Fisher's exact tests. The source is immuneACCESS, and TCRdb retained only in-frame sequences with V and J called. Part of the clones is not carried over; for the studies checked, unresolved V genes explain less than half of this, and the remainder is unexplained. V and J calls and clone size are given by that table; D and trimming were obtained from the DNA. This sample lists tens of thousands of clones; 60% to 80% were detected once. The biggest ten clones account for approximately 10% of the sample.

Points on this clone: It has no known antigen specificity. No quality values exist for individual bases; no much larger clone is one base distant.

Unstimulated PBMCs, after thawing, were stained for CD3, CD4 and CD8 and then FACS-sorted into CD3+CD4+ and CD3+CD8+ populations. Each of the 8 studied subjects was randomized to immunosuppression withdrawal. Genomic DNA was isolated with the Qiagen DNeasy Blood and Tissue Kit. The TCR comes from a human patient who received a liver transplant. In patients who had a transplant, some T cells may come from the graft donor. The sample here was CD4+ T cells from blood, taken at the 22-month timepoint.

The CDR3 protein: CASSQPRDRGYEQYF. DNA sequence: TGCGCCAGCAGCCAGCCCCGGGACAGGGGGTACGAGCAGTACTTC. The V gene is TRBV4-1 and the J gene is TRBJ2-7; 11 middle bases align to TRBD1. CDR1 and CDR2 (MGHRA, YSYEKL) derive from the germline V gene. The CDR3 runs 15 amino acids, cysteine and phenylalanine included. Solely the CDR3 DNA is kept, with 45 bases framed from the first base. V and J are trimmed by 3 bases and 4 bases, and the gene matches miss 5 bases of the junction.